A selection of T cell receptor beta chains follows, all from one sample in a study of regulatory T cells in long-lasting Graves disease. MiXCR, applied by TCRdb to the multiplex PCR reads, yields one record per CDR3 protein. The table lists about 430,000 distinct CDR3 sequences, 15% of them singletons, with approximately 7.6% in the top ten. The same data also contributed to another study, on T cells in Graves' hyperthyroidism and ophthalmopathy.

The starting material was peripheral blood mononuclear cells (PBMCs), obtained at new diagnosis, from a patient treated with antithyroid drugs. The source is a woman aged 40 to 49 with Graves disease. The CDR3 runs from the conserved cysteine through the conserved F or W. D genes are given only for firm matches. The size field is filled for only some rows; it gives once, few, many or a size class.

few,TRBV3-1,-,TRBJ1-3,TGTGCCAGCAGCCAATGGGGCTCTGGAAACACCATATATTTT,CASSQWGSGNTIYF
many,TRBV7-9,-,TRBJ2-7,TGTGCCAGCAGCTTAGGGGGTCGATGGTTTACCTACGAGCAGTACTTC,CASSLGGRWFTYEQYF
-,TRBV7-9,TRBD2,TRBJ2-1,TGTGCCAGTAGCCAGAAGGGGACTAGCGGGAGCGATGAGCAGTTCTTC,CASSQKGTSGSDEQFF
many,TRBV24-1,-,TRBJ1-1,TGTGCCACCAGCGGGAGCAACACTGAAGCTTTCTTT,CATSGSNTEAFF
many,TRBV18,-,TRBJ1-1,TGTGCCAGCTCACCACTCGAAGGAGCTGAAGCTTTCTTT,CASSPLEGAEAFF
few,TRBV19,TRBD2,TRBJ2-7,TGTGCCAGTAGTGGGCGACGGGCAGCGGGAGGGCCCTACGAGCAGTACTTC,CASSGRRAAGGPYEQYF
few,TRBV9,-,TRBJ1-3,TGTGCCAGCGGGGAACAGGCGGGAGGAAACACCATATATTTT,CASGEQAGGNTIYF
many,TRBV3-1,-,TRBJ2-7,TGTGCCAGCAGCCAAGTAATCGAGCAGTACTTC,CASSQVIEQYF
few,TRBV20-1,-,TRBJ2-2,TGCAGTGCTAAGCCAGGAAGGACCGGGGAGCTGTTTTTT,CSAKPGRTGELFF
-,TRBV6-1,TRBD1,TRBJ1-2,TGTGCCAGCAGCCGGACAGGGGGCTTTGCAAACTATGGCTACACCTTC,CASSRTGGFANYGYTF
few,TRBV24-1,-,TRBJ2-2,TGTGCCACCAGTGATTATTACACCGGGGAGCTGTTTTTT,CATSDYYTGELFF
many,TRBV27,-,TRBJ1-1,TGTGCCAGCAGTTTATCCCAGACAGGGAACACTGAAGCTTTCTTT,CASSLSQTGNTEAFF
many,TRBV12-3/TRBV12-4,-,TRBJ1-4,TGTGCCAGCAGTTTGTTGGGGTCTAATGAAAAACTGTTTTTT,CASSLLGSNEKLFF
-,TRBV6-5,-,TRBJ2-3,TGTGCCAGCAGTTACTTACGGGAGACCACAGATACGCAGTATTTT,CASSYLRETTDTQYF
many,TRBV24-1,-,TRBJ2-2,TGTGCCACCAGTGATTTTACTAGCTCGAACACCGGGGAGCTGTTTTTT,CATSDFTSSNTGELFF
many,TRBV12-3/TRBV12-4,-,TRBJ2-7,TGTGCCAGCAGTCGGGGCTTGGGCGAGGACGAGCAGTACTTC,CASSRGLGEDEQYF
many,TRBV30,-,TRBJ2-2,TGTGCCTGGAGTGTACGGGGGCACAGAACCGGGGAGCTGTTTTTT,CAWSVRGHRTGELFF
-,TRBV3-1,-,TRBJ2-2,TGTGCCAGCAGCCAAGTGGGGTCTAGCACCGGGGAGCTGTCTTTT,CASSQVGSSTGELSF
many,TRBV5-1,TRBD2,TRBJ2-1,TGCGCCAGCGGCACCCCGGCTGGCGGGAGTCTCTACAATGAGCAGTTCTTC,CASGTPAGGSLYNEQFF
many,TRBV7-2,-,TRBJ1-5,TGTGCCAGCAGACGGACAGTAGATAAGCCCCAGCATTTT,CASRRTVDKPQHF
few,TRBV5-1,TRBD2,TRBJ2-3,TGCGCCAGCAGCCCCACTTTCGGGACTAACACAGATACGCAGTATTTT,CASSPTFGTNTDTQYF
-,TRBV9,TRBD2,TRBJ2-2,TGTGCCAGCAGCGTATTTCCTAGCGGGATCGGGGAGCTGTTTTTT,CASSVFPSGIGELFF
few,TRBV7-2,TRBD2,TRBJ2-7,TGTGCCAGCAGCTTAGTTGCGGGAGACTCCGAGCAGTACTTC,CASSLVAGDSEQYF
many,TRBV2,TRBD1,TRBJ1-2,TGTGCCAGAGAGGGACAGGGAGCCTATGGCTACACCTTC,CAREGQGAYGYTF
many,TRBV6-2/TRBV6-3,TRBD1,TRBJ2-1,TGTGCCAGCAGTTCCCTTGGGACAGTTTTCCCCCCGATGGTTTATCAGCAGTTCTTC,CASSSLGTVFPPMVYQQFF
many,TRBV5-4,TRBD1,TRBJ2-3,TGTGCCAGCAGCCAAAAACAGGGGGCGCCGGCAGATACGCAGTATTTT,CASSQKQGAPADTQYF
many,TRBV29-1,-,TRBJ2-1,TGCAGTGTGGCCCCAGGGAACAATGAGCAGTTCTTC,CSVAPGNNEQFF
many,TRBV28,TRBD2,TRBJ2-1,TGTGCCAGCAGGTCCGGCGGACTAGCGGGAGCGGGTGGGGAGCAGTTCTTC,CASRSGGLAGAGGEQFF